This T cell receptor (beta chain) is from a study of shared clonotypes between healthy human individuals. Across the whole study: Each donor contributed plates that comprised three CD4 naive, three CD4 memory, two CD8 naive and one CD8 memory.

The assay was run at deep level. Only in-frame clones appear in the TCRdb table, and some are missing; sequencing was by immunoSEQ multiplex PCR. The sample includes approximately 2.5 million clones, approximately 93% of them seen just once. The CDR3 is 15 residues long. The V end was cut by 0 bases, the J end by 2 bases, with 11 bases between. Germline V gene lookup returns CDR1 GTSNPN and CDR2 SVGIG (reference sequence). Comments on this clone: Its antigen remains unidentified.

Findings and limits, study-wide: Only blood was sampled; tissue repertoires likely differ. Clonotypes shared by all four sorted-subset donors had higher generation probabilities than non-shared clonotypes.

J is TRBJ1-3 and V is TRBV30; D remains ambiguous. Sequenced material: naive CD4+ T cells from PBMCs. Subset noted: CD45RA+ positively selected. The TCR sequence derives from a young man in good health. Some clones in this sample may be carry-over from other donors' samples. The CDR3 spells CAWSVYLGPGNTIYF. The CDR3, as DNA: TGTGCCTGGAGTGTTTATTTGGGTCCTGGAAACACCATATATTTT.